The TCR beta chain described here comes from a study of shared clonotypes between healthy human individuals. Produced via immunoSEQ multiplex PCR; TCRdb's table is partial and in-frame only. The repertoire holds 2 million to 2.5 million clones, more than 90% seen once, with approximately 0.13% in the top ten. Trimming stripped 0 bases from V and 4 bases from J, with 16 bases between. CDR3 length equals 16 residues. CDR1 and CDR2 (germline): MGHRA, YSYEKL. J is TRBJ2-7 and V is TRBV4-1; weak D call: TRBD2 (5 bases). Sequencing used naive CD4+ T cells sorted from blood. Subset indicated: CD45RA+ positively selected. This receptor was taken from a man aged 18 to 29 in good health. The CDR3 protein is CASSQDFPAAAYEQYF. CDR3 sequence (DNA): TGCGCCAGCAGCCAAGATTTCCCAGCGGCGGCGTACGAGCAGTACTTC.